This entry is about one TCR beta chain. V shed 7 bases and J 1 base; nucleotides not matched to a gene: 13. CDR3 length: 16 residues. The germline V gene encodes CDR1 SGHDT and CDR2 YYEEEE. These data belong to a study of PD-L1 blockade in urothelial cancer. TCRdb's table, derived via immunoSEQ multiplex PCR, lists solely in-frame clones and lacks some. The sample shows about 74,000 clones, around 80% of them seen only once. The rearrangement uses TRBV5-6 and TRBJ1-2, with 7 bases matching TRBD1. Sequenced material: PBMCs, taken around atezolizumab (anti-PD-L1) treatment. This receptor was obtained from a man aged 70 or older with urothelial cancer. The CDR3 sequence: CASLEEGANFNYGYTF. DNA for the CDR3: TGTGCCAGCCTTGAAGAGGGGGCCAATTTTAACTATGGCTACACCTTC.